These T cell receptor beta chains were read from a single sample in a study of T cell responses to AZD1222 COVID-19 vaccine. TCRdb's table, derived via immunoSEQ multiplex PCR, lists solely in-frame clones and lacks some. The sample records 120,000 to 150,000 clones, 89% being singletons. Sequenced here: peripheral blood, sampled on day 0 of AZD1222 vaccination. These receptors were collected from an adult in good health. Each CDR3 is given with its conserved first and last residue. D genes are given only for firm matches. Clone size is not always given. Where it is, it says once, few, many or a class for expanded clones.

clone_size	j_call	v_call	d_call	cdr3_nt	cdr3_aa
NA	TRBJ1-1	TRBV19	NA	TGTGCCAGTAGTAGACAGCCGAACACTGAAGCTTTCTTT	CASSRQPNTEAFF
NA	TRBJ2-5	TRBV7-2	NA	TGTGCCAGCAGCTCTGCAACCTTTTTCACCCAGTACTTC	CASSSATFFTQYF
NA	TRBJ1-5	TRBV6-1	TRBD1	TGTGCCAGCAGTGAAGGTAAATCGACAGGGAGCCTTAGCAATCAGCCCCAGCATTTT	CASSEGKSTGSLSNQPQHF
NA	TRBJ1-1	TRBV12-3/TRBV12-4	NA	TGTGCCAGCAGTTTAAAGGGTTACACTGAAGCTTTCTTT	CASSLKGYTEAFF
NA	TRBJ1-5	TRBV5-5	TRBD1	TGTGCCAGCAGCTTGTCGACAGGGGGGTTAGTAGCCCAGCATTTT	CASSLSTGGLVAQHF
NA	TRBJ2-1	TRBV30	TRBD2	TGTGCCTGGAGTGCAGGGACTAGTGGAAGGAGGAATGAGCAGTTCTTC	CAWSAGTSGRRNEQFF
NA	TRBJ1-5	TRBV27	NA	TGTGCCAGCAGTCACGTACAGGGTTACCAGCCCCAGCATTTT	CASSHVQGYQPQHF
NA	TRBJ2-5	TRBV5-4	NA	TGTGCCAGCAGCCCCCCGGGATCGTCAAAGACCCAGTACTTC	CASSPPGSSKTQYF
once	TRBJ1-4	TRBV28	NA	TGTGCCAGCAGTCCCCGGGGCGAAAAACTGTTTTTT	CASSPRGEKLFF
NA	TRBJ2-3	TRBV15	NA	TGTGCCACCAGCAGAGTTAAGAGGGGGACCCCGATGATCACAGATACGCAGTATTTT	CATSRVKRGTPMITDTQYF
NA	TRBJ2-2	TRBV2	TRBD2	TGTGCCAGCAGTGGGCTAGCGGGAGTAGGGGAGCTGTTTTTT	CASSGLAGVGELFF
NA	TRBJ1-5	TRBV21-1	NA	TGTGCCAGCAGCAAAGCCCGGTATACCGAGGAATGTGATCAGCCCCAGCATTTT	CASSKARYTEECDQPQHF
once	TRBJ1-2	TRBV2	NA	TGTGCCAGCAGTGAACTTAACTATGGCTACACCTTC	CASSELNYGYTF
NA	TRBJ2-5	TRBV7-9	NA	TGTGCCAGCAGCTTACCGGGGATCCAAGAGACCCAGTACTTC	CASSLPGIQETQYF
NA	TRBJ2-1	TRBV27	NA	TGTGCCAGCAGTTTAGAGGTCTCTCGCTCCTACAATGAGCAGTTCTTC	CASSLEVSRSYNEQFF
NA	TRBJ2-3	TRBV4-1	NA	TGCGCCAGCAGCCATGGACCCGCCGCAGATACGCAGTATTTT	CASSHGPAADTQYF
NA	TRBJ2-5	TRBV18	NA	TGTGCCAGCTCATTACTAGGAGAGACCCAGTACTTC	CASSLLGETQYF
NA	TRBJ1-1	TRBV30	NA	TGTGCCTGGAGCTTGGGAAATGTGAGGACTGAAGCTTTCTTT	CAWSLGNVRTEAFF
NA	TRBJ1-4	TRBV5-1	NA	TGCGCCAGCAGCCATGGTGGGGGGAATGAAAAACTGTTTTTT	CASSHGGGNEKLFF
NA	TRBJ2-2	TRBV15	TRBD1	TGTGCCACCAGCAGAAGGACAGGATCGAACACCGGGGAGCTGTTTTTT	CATSRRTGSNTGELFF
once	TRBJ2-7	TRBV4-1	NA	TGCGCCAGCAGCCGCCACGACGGCTCCTACGAGCAGTACTTC	CASSRHDGSYEQYF
NA	TRBJ1-2	TRBV7-6	TRBD1	TGTGCCAGCAGCCGAGGGACAGGGGGCGGGGTTGACTACACCTTC	CASSRGTGGGVDYTF
NA	TRBJ1-1	TRBV6-5	TRBD1	TGTGCCAGCAGTCCAGGGGGGTGGACTGAAGCTTTCTTT	CASSPGGWTEAFF
NA	TRBJ1-5	TRBV6-6	TRBD1	TGTGCCAGCAGTTACTCGCGACAGGGCGATCAGCCCCAGCATTTT	CASSYSRQGDQPQHF
NA	TRBJ1-2	TRBV3-1/TRBV3-2	TRBD1	TGTGCCAGCAGTCAGACAGGGGGGGGTGGCTACACCTTC	CASSQTGGGGYTF
few	TRBJ1-1	TRBV3-1/TRBV3-2	NA	TGTGCCAGCAGCCAAGTGATGAGAGGGACTGAAGCTTTCTTT	CASSQVMRGTEAFF
NA	TRBJ1-3	TRBV7-2	NA	TGTGCCAGCAGCACGGAGGGGCAGGTTGCTGGAAACACCATATATTTT	CASSTEGQVAGNTIYF
NA	TRBJ1-2	TRBV3-1/TRBV3-2	NA	TGTGCCAGCAGCAAGCGCCCGACGGTGGGGGGCTACACCTTC	CASSKRPTVGGYTF
NA	TRBJ1-4	TRBV4-2	NA	TGTGCCAGCAGCCAGCGTGTAGTCGAGGATGAAAAACTGTTTTTT	CASSQRVVEDEKLFF
NA	TRBJ2-1	TRBV11-3	TRBD2	TGTGCCAGCAGCCAATCCAGCCTCGGGACTAGCGGGGGCAATGAGCAGTTCTTC	CASSQSSLGTSGGNEQFF
NA	TRBJ1-2	TRBV15	NA	TGTGCCACCAGCAGAGCCCGTCAGGGTGAAGGCTACACCTTC	CATSRARQGEGYTF
NA	TRBJ2-1	TRBV11-2	NA	TGTGCCAGCAGCTTAGGGGGCGGGTCGACCTCCTACAATGAGCAGTTCTTC	CASSLGGGSTSYNEQFF
NA	TRBJ1-4	TRBV5-1	NA	TGCGCCAGCAGCTTCTCAGGGGCTGCAACTAATGAAAAACTGTTTTTT	CASSFSGAATNEKLFF
once	TRBJ2-7	TRBV6-5	TRBD2	TGTGCCAGCAGTTACACCGGGAGGCCGGACGAGCAGTACTTC	CASSYTGRPDEQYF
NA	TRBJ2-5	TRBV5-5	NA	TGTGCCAGCAGCTGGACAGACCAAGAGACCCAGTACTTC	CASSWTDQETQYF